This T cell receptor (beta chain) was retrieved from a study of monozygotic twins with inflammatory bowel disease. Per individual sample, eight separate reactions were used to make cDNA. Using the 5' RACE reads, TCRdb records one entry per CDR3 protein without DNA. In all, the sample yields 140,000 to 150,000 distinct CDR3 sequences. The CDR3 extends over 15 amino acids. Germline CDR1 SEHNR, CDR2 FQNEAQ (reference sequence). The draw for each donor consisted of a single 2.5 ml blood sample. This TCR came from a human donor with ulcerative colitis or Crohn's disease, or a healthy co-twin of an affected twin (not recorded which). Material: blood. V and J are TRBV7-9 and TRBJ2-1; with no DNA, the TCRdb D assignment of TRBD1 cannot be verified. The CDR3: CASSSWTGLDNEQFF.